One and the same sample provided the 8 T cell receptor beta chains below, sequenced in a study of blood T cell repertoires in COVID-19. Libraries were prepared by immunoSEQ multiplex PCR; TCRdb keeps only in-frame clonotypes and omits some of them. This sample yields about 190,000 clones, of which almost 85% are seen a single time; 4.5% to 5.5% belongs to the top ten. Input material: peripheral blood. The receptors come from a woman aged 70-85 years with active or convalescent COVID-19.

This chain uses TRBV15 with TRBJ1-5, with unresolved D. Trimming left V 0 bases short and J 7 bases short, with 13 bases between. The CDR3 is 15 residues long. CDR1 and CDR2 from the germline V gene are LNHNV and YYDKDF (reference sequence). The CDR3, as DNA: TGTGCCACCAGCAGAGATTTGTCAGGCCTGCAGCCCCAGCATTTT. Translation: CATSRDLSGLQPQHF.

This clone was found once. J is TRBJ2-5 and V is TRBV5-6; D may be TRBD1 (5 bases). From germline, CDR1 is SGHDT and CDR2 YYEEEE. The V end was cut by 4 bases, the J end by 4 bases, with 14 bases between. There are 14 residues in the CDR3. CDR3: CASSLLQGGETQYF. The CDR3 coding sequence is TGTGCCAGCAGCCTCCTCCAGGGTGGAGAGACCCAGTACTTC.

The chain uses TRBV6-1 and TRBJ1-2; TRBD1 matches at 7 bases. The CDR3 extends over 13 amino acids. Losses at the gene ends were 1 base for V and 6 bases for J; bases not matched to a gene: 2. Germline V lookup: CDR1 MNHNS, CDR2 SASEGT. CDR3 coding DNA: TGTGCCAGCAGTGAAGTACAGGGGAATGGCTACACCTTC. It encodes CASSEVQGNGYTF.

The chain combines TRBV7-8 with TRBJ2-6; 9 bases match TRBD1. CDR3 length: 21 amino acids. With V trimmed by 2 bases and J by 1 base, 15 bases remained unmatched. Per germline, CDR1 SGHVS and CDR2 FQNEAQ. DNA for the CDR3: TGTGCCAGCAGCTTAAGGGAACCGGGACAGGGCTTATCATCTGGGGCCAACGTCCTGACTTTC. Its translation: CASSLREPGQGLSSGANVLTF.

This chain joins TRBV28 and TRBJ2-2; 12 bases map to TRBD2. The ends lost 7 bases at V and 3 bases at J; junction bases unmatched: 12. The germline gives CDR1 MDHEN, CDR2 SYDVKM. This CDR3 contains 18 residues. The CDR3 nucleotides are TGTGCCAGCATCCCTCGGGCACTAGCGGGAGGACACACCGGGGAGCTGTTTTTT. This codes for CASIPRALAGGHTGELFF.

V gene TRBV19 combines with J gene TRBJ1-6; D unclear. Between the trimmed V and J ends, which lost 2 bases and 9 bases, there was a span of 17 bases. There are 16 residues in the CDR3. Germline V lookup: CDR1 LNHDA, CDR2 SQIVND (reference sequence). CDR3 residues: CASSILDYQASSPLHF. The DNA for the CDR3 is TGTGCCAGTAGTATACTGGACTACCAAGCGAGTTCACCCCTCCACTTT.

This clone appeared a single time. V and J are TRBV5-1 and TRBJ2-7; D perhaps matches TRBD2 (6 bases). The CDR3 runs 12 residues. V was shortened by 4 bases and J by 3 bases, with 8 bases between the two germline ends. Germline CDR1 and CDR2: SGHRS and YFSETQ. In DNA, the CDR3 is TGCGCCAGCAGCCAGGAGGGCTACGAGCAGTACTTC. Protein sequence: CASSQEGYEQYF.

The J gene is TRBJ2-1, the V gene TRBV5-6, with TRBD1 matching 8 bases. V lost 4 bases to trimming and J lost 0 bases; unmatched junction nucleotides: 6. The CDR3 sequence is 16 residues long. CDR1 is SGHDT, CDR2 YYEEEE, per germline. Written as DNA, the CDR3 is TGTGCCAGCAGCGCCGACAGGGGACGCTCCTACAATGAGCAGTTCTTC. This encodes CASSADRGRSYNEQFF. The whole variable domain, filled in from reference TRBV5-6 and TRBJ2-1, reads DAGVTQSPTHLIKTRGQQVTLRCSPKSGHDTVSWYQQALGQGPQFIFQYYEEEERQRGNFPDRFSGHQFPNYSSELNVNALLLGDSALYLCASSADRGRSYNEQFFGPGTRLTVL.